This T cell receptor beta chain was profiled in a study of tumor-infiltrating lymphocytes in oesophageal squamous cell carcinoma. J was trimmed by 5 bases and V by 2 bases; bases with no gene match: 2. This CDR3 is 16 amino acids long. From germline, CDR1 is MGHDK and CDR2 SYGVNS. TCRdb reanalysed the PCR reads using MiXCR and keeps one entry per CDR3 protein. Among 15,000 to 20,000 distinct CDR3 sequences listed, about 42% were seen once. By share, this clonotype counts as medium-sized. The rearrangement links TRBV25-1 to TRBJ2-3; 15 nucleotides match TRBD2. The sequenced sample was normal esophageal tissue next to the tumor. This clonotype was sampled from a female donor with esophageal squamous cell carcinoma. CDR3 bases: TGTGCCAGCAGTGAAGGACTAGCGGGAGGGGGAGATACGCAGTATTTT. It encodes CASSEGLAGGGDTQYF.